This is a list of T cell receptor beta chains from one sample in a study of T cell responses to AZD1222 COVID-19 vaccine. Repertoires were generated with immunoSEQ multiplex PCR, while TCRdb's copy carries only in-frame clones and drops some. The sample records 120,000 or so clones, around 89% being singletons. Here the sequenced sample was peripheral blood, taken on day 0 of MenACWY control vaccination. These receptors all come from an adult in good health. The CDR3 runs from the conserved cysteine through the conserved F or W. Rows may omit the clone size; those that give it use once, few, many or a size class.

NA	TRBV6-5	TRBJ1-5	CASRGGGQPQHF
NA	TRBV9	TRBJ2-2	CASSVGRSYTGELFF
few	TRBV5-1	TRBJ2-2	CASSPSWGGELFF
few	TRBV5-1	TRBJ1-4	CASSSGTAGISEKLFF
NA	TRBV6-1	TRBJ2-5	CASSELAGERETQYF
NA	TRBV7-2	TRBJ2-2	CANTGGRTGELFF
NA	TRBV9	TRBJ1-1	CASSPQQGIGTEAFF
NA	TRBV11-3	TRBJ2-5	CASSLASGSVETQYF
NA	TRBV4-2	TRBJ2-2	CASSLERPNTGELFF
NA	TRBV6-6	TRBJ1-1	CASSYEGNTEAFF
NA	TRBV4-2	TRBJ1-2	CASSQDITNAYGYTF
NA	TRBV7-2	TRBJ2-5	CASSDPGLAGVSAETQYF
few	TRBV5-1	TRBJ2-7	CASSASFSTVFSYEQYF
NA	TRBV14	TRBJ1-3	CASSQAYSYSGNTIYF
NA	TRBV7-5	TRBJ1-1	CARRTSNVGKNTEAFF
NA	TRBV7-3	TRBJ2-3	CASSSSVAGADTQYF
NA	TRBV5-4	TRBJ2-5	CASSLSRMAAGETQYF
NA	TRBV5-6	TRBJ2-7	CASSGTGTGIDEQYF
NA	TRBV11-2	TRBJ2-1	CASSSPGDASLNEQFF
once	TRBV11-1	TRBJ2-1	CASSPIAGASYNEQFF
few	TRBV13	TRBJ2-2	CASSLRRLAVNTGELFF
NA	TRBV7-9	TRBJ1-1	CASSPRGGGGAEAFF
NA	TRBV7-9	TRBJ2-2	CASSRLMGNTGELFF
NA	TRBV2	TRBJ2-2	CASSERHGELFF
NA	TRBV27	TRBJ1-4	CASSLSRQREKLFF
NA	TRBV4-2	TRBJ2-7	CASSQLDKGRNSYEQYF
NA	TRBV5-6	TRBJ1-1	CASSLQGSKAFF
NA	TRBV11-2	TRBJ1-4	CASSFRWGQGSNEKLFF